This is a list of T cell receptor beta chains from one sample in a study of shared clonotypes between healthy human individuals. The assay was immunoSEQ multiplex PCR, and TCRdb's table has in-frame clones only and misses some. The sample yields a few million clones, 85% to 95% seen once. The material sequenced was naive CD4+ T cells from PBMCs. These receptors were collected from a man in his late teens or twenties in good health. Some clones in this sample may be carry-over from other donors' samples. Both conserved end residues are part of each CDR3. A D gene is named only where the DNA matches it firmly. Some rows have no size entry. The others give once, few or many, or a class for an expanded clone.

v_gene: TRBV2; abundance: NA; len: 14; d_gene: NA; j_gene: TRBJ2-4; CDR3aa: CASTPSTLGNIQYF; CDR3nt: TGTGCCAGCACCCCTTCTACCTTGGGAAACATTCAGTACTTC
v_gene: TRBV5-6; abundance: NA; len: 13; d_gene: NA; j_gene: TRBJ1-1; CDR3aa: CASSLSVNTEAFF; CDR3nt: TGTGCCAGCAGCTTGTCGGTGAACACTGAAGCTTTCTTT
v_gene: TRBV7-2; abundance: NA; len: 15; d_gene: TRBD1; j_gene: TRBJ1-1; CDR3aa: CASSLQPGQGIEAFF; CDR3nt: TGTGCCAGCAGCCTCCAACCGGGACAGGGGATTGAAGCTTTCTTT
v_gene: TRBV28; abundance: NA; len: 13; d_gene: TRBD2; j_gene: TRBJ2-3; CDR3aa: CASSGTSSDTQYF; CDR3nt: TGTGCCAGCAGTGGGACTAGCTCGGATACGCAGTATTTT
v_gene: TRBV6-6; abundance: NA; len: 15; d_gene: TRBD2; j_gene: TRBJ2-7; CDR3aa: CASSRVAGVSYEQYF; CDR3nt: TGTGCCAGCAGCCGCGTAGCGGGAGTCTCCTACGAGCAGTACTTC
v_gene: TRBV19; abundance: NA; len: 14; d_gene: NA; j_gene: TRBJ2-3; CDR3aa: CASSISGGPDTQYF; CDR3nt: TGTGCCAGTAGTATCTCAGGAGGGCCAGATACGCAGTATTTT
v_gene: TRBV21-1; abundance: NA; len: 13; d_gene: NA; j_gene: TRBJ2-5; CDR3aa: CASSKGSKETQYF; CDR3nt: TGTGCCAGCAGCAAAGGCTCAAAAGAGACCCAGTACTTC
v_gene: TRBV14; abundance: NA; len: 15; d_gene: NA; j_gene: TRBJ1-2; CDR3aa: CASSQVQGANYGYTF; CDR3nt: TGTGCCAGCAGCCAAGTACAGGGAGCTAACTATGGCTACACCTTC
v_gene: TRBV19; abundance: once; len: 16; d_gene: NA; j_gene: TRBJ2-3; CDR3aa: CASSIYLTSDTDTQYF; CDR3nt: TGTGCCAGTAGTATTTATCTCACCTCAGACACAGATACGCAGTATTTT
v_gene: TRBV4-1; abundance: NA; len: 13; d_gene: NA; j_gene: TRBJ1-5; CDR3aa: CASSQDLIKPQHF; CDR3nt: TGCGCCAGCAGCCAAGACCTTATCAAGCCCCAGCATTTT
v_gene: TRBV2; abundance: once; len: 15; d_gene: TRBD1; j_gene: TRBJ1-4; CDR3aa: CASSEQGATNEKLFF; CDR3nt: TGTGCCAGCAGTGAGCAGGGGGCAACTAATGAAAAACTGTTTTTT
v_gene: TRBV6-1; abundance: once; len: 13; d_gene: NA; j_gene: TRBJ1-2; CDR3aa: CASSELQDSGYTF; CDR3nt: TGTGCCAGCAGCGAGTTACAGGATTCGGGCTACACCTTC
v_gene: TRBV7-6; abundance: NA; len: 14; d_gene: NA; j_gene: TRBJ2-1; CDR3aa: CASSLLLGDGPYFF; CDR3nt: TGTGCCAGCAGCCTCCTATTAGGTGATGGTCCTTATTTCTTC
v_gene: TRBV6-5; abundance: NA; len: 14; d_gene: TRBD2; j_gene: TRBJ2-1; CDR3aa: CASTELAGGFEQFF; CDR3nt: TGTGCCAGCACCGAACTAGCGGGAGGGTTTGAGCAGTTCTTC
v_gene: TRBV11-2; abundance: few; len: 13; d_gene: NA; j_gene: TRBJ2-1; CDR3aa: CASSNLRGYEQFF; CDR3nt: TGTGCCAGCAGCAACCTTCGGGGGTATGAGCAGTTCTTC
v_gene: TRBV10-3; abundance: NA; len: 13; d_gene: TRBD1; j_gene: TRBJ1-2; CDR3aa: CAIHGTVSHGYTF; CDR3nt: TGTGCCATCCACGGGACAGTGTCCCATGGCTACACCTTC
v_gene: TRBV7-2; abundance: once; len: 15; d_gene: NA; j_gene: TRBJ2-5; CDR3aa: CASSLDPLAGETQYF; CDR3nt: TGTGCCAGCAGCTTAGACCCTCTAGCTGGAGAGACCCAGTACTTC
v_gene: TRBV2; abundance: NA; len: 15; d_gene: NA; j_gene: TRBJ2-2; CDR3aa: CASGGRVANTGELFF; CDR3nt: TGTGCCAGCGGGGGGCGGGTTGCGAACACCGGGGAGCTGTTTTTT
v_gene: TRBV10-2; abundance: NA; len: 18; d_gene: TRBD2; j_gene: TRBJ2-7; CDR3aa: CASSEFGTSGTSSYEQYF; CDR3nt: TGCGCCAGCAGTGAGTTCGGGACTAGCGGGACGTCCTCCTACGAGCAGTACTTC
v_gene: TRBV7-3; abundance: NA; len: 15; d_gene: TRBD1; j_gene: TRBJ2-1; CDR3aa: CASSLHRGSYNEQFF; CDR3nt: TGTGCCAGCAGCTTACACAGGGGGAGCTACAATGAGCAGTTCTTC
v_gene: TRBV5-1; abundance: NA; len: 15; d_gene: NA; j_gene: TRBJ2-1; CDR3aa: CASSLGGNSYNEQFF; CDR3nt: TGCGCCAGCAGTCTGGGAGGCAATTCCTACAATGAGCAGTTCTTC
v_gene: TRBV2; abundance: NA; len: 14; d_gene: TRBD1; j_gene: TRBJ1-2; CDR3aa: CASRVQGASTGYTF; CDR3nt: TGTGCCAGCAGGGTACAGGGGGCGAGTACTGGCTACACCTTC
v_gene: TRBV5-4; abundance: NA; len: 14; d_gene: TRBD1; j_gene: TRBJ2-7; CDR3aa: CASSLRQGPYEQYF; CDR3nt: TGTGCCAGCAGCTTGAGACAGGGTCCCTACGAGCAGTACTTC
v_gene: TRBV4-2; abundance: NA; len: 17; d_gene: NA; j_gene: TRBJ1-2; CDR3aa: CASSQDQFYISNYGYTF; CDR3nt: TGTGCCAGCAGCCAAGATCAATTCTATATCAGTAACTATGGCTACACCTTC
v_gene: TRBV28; abundance: NA; len: 14; d_gene: NA; j_gene: TRBJ2-7; CDR3aa: CASTMAGSSYEQYF; CDR3nt: TGTGCCAGCACGATGGCGGGAAGCTCCTACGAGCAGTACTTC
v_gene: TRBV28; abundance: NA; len: 16; d_gene: NA; j_gene: TRBJ1-3; CDR3aa: CASSSQVLSSGNTIYF; CDR3nt: TGTGCCAGCAGCTCCCAAGTCCTAAGCTCTGGAAACACCATATATTTT
v_gene: TRBV7-3; abundance: once; len: 13; d_gene: NA; j_gene: TRBJ2-3; CDR3aa: CASSPSITDTQYF; CDR3nt: TGTGCCAGCAGCCCTTCTATCACAGATACGCAGTATTTT
v_gene: TRBV7-3; abundance: NA; len: 19; d_gene: NA; j_gene: TRBJ2-1; CDR3aa: CASSPLPVYSASSYNEQFF; CDR3nt: TGTGCCAGCAGCCCCCTCCCCGTTTATAGCGCAAGCTCCTACAATGAGCAGTTCTTC
v_gene: TRBV20-1; abundance: NA; len: 9; d_gene: NA; j_gene: TRBJ1-2; CDR3aa: CSRERGYTF; CDR3nt: TGCAGCAGGGAGCGTGGCTACACCTTC
v_gene: TRBV7-9; abundance: NA; len: 13; d_gene: NA; j_gene: TRBJ2-5; CDR3aa: CASTINPQETQYF; CDR3nt: TGTGCCAGCACCATAAACCCCCAAGAGACCCAGTACTTC
v_gene: TRBV28; abundance: NA; len: 12; d_gene: NA; j_gene: TRBJ1-5; CDR3aa: CASSRPGPAQHF; CDR3nt: TGTGCCAGCAGCCGACCTGGACCTGCTCAGCATTTT
v_gene: TRBV5-1; abundance: NA; len: 14; d_gene: TRBD2; j_gene: TRBJ2-7; CDR3aa: CASSLGSGGYEQYF; CDR3nt: TGCGCCAGCAGCTTGGGTAGCGGGGGCTACGAGCAGTACTTC
v_gene: TRBV4-1; abundance: few; len: 14; d_gene: NA; j_gene: TRBJ1-4; CDR3aa: CASSQLQGPGKLFF; CDR3nt: TGCGCCAGCAGCCAGTTACAGGGACCGGGAAAACTGTTTTTT
v_gene: TRBV6-1; abundance: NA; len: 12; d_gene: NA; j_gene: TRBJ2-5; CDR3aa: CASSVDSSTQYF; CDR3nt: TGTGCCAGCAGTGTTGACAGTAGTACCCAGTACTTC
v_gene: TRBV7-2; abundance: NA; len: 15; d_gene: NA; j_gene: TRBJ1-2; CDR3aa: CASSVDGVRAYGYTF; CDR3nt: TGTGCCAGCAGCGTAGACGGTGTGAGGGCCTATGGCTACACCTTC
v_gene: TRBV14; abundance: NA; len: 17; d_gene: TRBD2; j_gene: TRBJ2-3; CDR3aa: CASSRGLAGGSTDTQYF; CDR3nt: TGTGCCAGCAGCCGCGGACTAGCGGGAGGGAGCACAGATACGCAGTATTTT
v_gene: TRBV2; abundance: NA; len: 15; d_gene: TRBD1; j_gene: TRBJ2-2; CDR3aa: CASRDGTVMAGELFF; CDR3nt: TGTGCCAGCAGGGACGGGACAGTCATGGCCGGGGAGCTGTTTTTT
v_gene: TRBV5-6; abundance: once; len: 15; d_gene: NA; j_gene: TRBJ2-5; CDR3aa: CASGSLGGLRETQYF; CDR3nt: TGTGCCAGCGGATCCCTCGGGGGATTACGGGAGACCCAGTACTTC
v_gene: TRBV28; abundance: NA; len: 12; d_gene: NA; j_gene: TRBJ1-1; CDR3aa: CASSQTKKEAFF; CDR3nt: TGTGCCAGCAGCCAAACAAAGAAAGAGGCTTTCTTT
v_gene: TRBV6-5; abundance: NA; len: 14; d_gene: TRBD1; j_gene: TRBJ2-7; CDR3aa: CASSYRQGFDEQYF; CDR3nt: TGTGCCAGCAGTTACCGACAGGGGTTCGACGAGCAGTACTTC
v_gene: TRBV27; abundance: once; len: 15; d_gene: TRBD1; j_gene: TRBJ1-1; CDR3aa: CASSQTGGARTEAFF; CDR3nt: TGTGCCAGCAGCCAGACAGGGGGCGCGAGGACTGAAGCTTTCTTT
v_gene: TRBV7-2; abundance: NA; len: 18; d_gene: NA; j_gene: TRBJ1-4; CDR3aa: CASSLNWGSRLDNEKLFF; CDR3nt: TGTGCCAGCAGCCTCAATTGGGGCAGCCGGTTGGATAATGAAAAACTGTTTTTT
v_gene: TRBV15; abundance: NA; len: 16; d_gene: NA; j_gene: TRBJ2-2; CDR3aa: CATSGSGEGGTGELFF; CDR3nt: TGTGCCACCAGCGGCAGCGGGGAGGGGGGCACCGGGGAGCTGTTTTTT
v_gene: TRBV19; abundance: NA; len: 16; d_gene: NA; j_gene: TRBJ1-2; CDR3aa: CASSIVKPGANYGYTF; CDR3nt: TGTGCCAGTAGTATAGTAAAGCCGGGCGCTAACTATGGCTACACCTTC
v_gene: TRBV27; abundance: once; len: 16; d_gene: NA; j_gene: TRBJ1-2; CDR3aa: CASSLGPTGARGGYTF; CDR3nt: TGTGCCAGCAGTTTAGGGCCTACGGGGGCAAGGGGTGGCTACACCTTC
v_gene: TRBV2; abundance: once; len: 13; d_gene: TRBD1; j_gene: TRBJ2-1; CDR3aa: CASSVGTGVPPFF; CDR3nt: TGTGCCAGCAGTGTGGGGACAGGGGTACCGCCGTTCTTC